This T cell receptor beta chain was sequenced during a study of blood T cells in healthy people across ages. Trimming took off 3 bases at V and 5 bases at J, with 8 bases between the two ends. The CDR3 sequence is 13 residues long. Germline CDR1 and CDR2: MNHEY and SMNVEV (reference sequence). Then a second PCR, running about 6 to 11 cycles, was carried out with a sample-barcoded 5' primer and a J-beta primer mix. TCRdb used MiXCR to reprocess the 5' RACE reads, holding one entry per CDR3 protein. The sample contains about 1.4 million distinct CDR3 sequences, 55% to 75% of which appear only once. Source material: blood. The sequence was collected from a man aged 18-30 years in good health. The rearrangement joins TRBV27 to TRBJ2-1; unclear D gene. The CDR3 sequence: CASSFLEDNEQFF. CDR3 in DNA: TGTGCCAGCAGTTTTCTAGAAGACAATGAGCAGTTCTTC.